Sequencing of this TCR beta chain was carried out in a study of spatial heterogeneity in lung cancer. Time point denoted: sample taken at primary tumor resection. Unsorted whole RNA from tumor, nontumor lung or frozen PBMC underwent sequencing. Samples were donated by 72 untreated early-stage non-small cell lung cancer patients. From the 5' RACE reads, TCRdb called clonotypes with MiXCR, one entry per CDR3 protein. This sample carries 45,000 or so distinct CDR3 sequences, 12% of them seen once, and the ten largest clones take about 43%. Trimming shortened V by 4 bases and J by 1 base, and 12 bases separated the two germline ends. From germline, CDR1 is SGHDT and CDR2 YYEEEE. The CDR3 has 15 residues.

This TCR was sampled from a female donor with early-stage non-small cell lung cancer. The chain combines TRBV5-6 with TRBJ2-1, with D unresolved. Here the sequenced sample was PBMCs, taken at surgery. The CDR3 here is CASSLVGVSYNEQFF. The CDR3 nucleotides read TGTGCCAGCAGCCTGGTGGGTGTGTCCTACAATGAGCAGTTCTTC. The variable domain in full, with the rest retrieved from reference TRBV5-6 and TRBJ2-1, is DAGVTQSPTHLIKTRGQQVTLRCSPKSGHDTVSWYQQALGQGPQFIFQYYEEEERQRGNFPDRFSGHQFPNYSSELNVNALLLGDSALYLCASSLVGVSYNEQFFGPGTRLTVL.